Given below is one T cell receptor (beta chain) in context. Its antigen is not known. Preparation of the TCRbeta library involved a method that used unique molecular identifiers. TCRdb reprocessed the PCR reads via MiXCR and lists one record per CDR3 protein. The sample records 700,000 to 850,000 distinct CDR3 sequences, approximately 15% being singletons. This sample is part of a study of T-cell reconstitution after alpha-beta-depleted transplantation in children. Study-level findings and limits: It was newly produced T cells that mostly accounted for T-cell counts and diversity one year after transplant.

This TCR derives from a male patient younger than 18 who had a stem cell transplant for acute lymphoblastic leukemia, so the T cells may come from the graft donor. Sequenced here: PBMCs, mostly from graft donor cells, sampled 360 days after TCRalphabeta/CD19-depleted stem cell transplant.

CDR3 coding DNA: TGTGCCAGCAGCTTAAGGGGGGGGGCCGGCAGGGTCAATGAGCAGTTCTTC. The encoded protein is CASSLRGGAGRVNEQFF. The chain employs TRBV7-3 and TRBJ2-1, with D tentatively TRBD2 (7 bases). The germline V gene encodes CDR1 SGHTA and CDR2 FQGTGA. V lost 1 base to trimming and J lost 6 bases, with 19 bases between them. This CDR3 has 17 residues.